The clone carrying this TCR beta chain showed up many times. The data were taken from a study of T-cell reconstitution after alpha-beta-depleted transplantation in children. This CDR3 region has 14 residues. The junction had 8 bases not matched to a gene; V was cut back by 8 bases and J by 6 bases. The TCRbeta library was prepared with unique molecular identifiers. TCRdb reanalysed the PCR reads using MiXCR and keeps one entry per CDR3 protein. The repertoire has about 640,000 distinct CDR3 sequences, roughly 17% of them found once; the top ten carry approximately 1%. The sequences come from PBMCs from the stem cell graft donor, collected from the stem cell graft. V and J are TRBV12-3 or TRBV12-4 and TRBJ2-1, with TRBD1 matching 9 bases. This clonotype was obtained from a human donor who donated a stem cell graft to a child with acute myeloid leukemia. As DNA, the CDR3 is TGTGCCAGCTCCTGGACAGGGGTGGGCAATGAGCAGTTCTTC. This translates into CASSWTGVGNEQFF.